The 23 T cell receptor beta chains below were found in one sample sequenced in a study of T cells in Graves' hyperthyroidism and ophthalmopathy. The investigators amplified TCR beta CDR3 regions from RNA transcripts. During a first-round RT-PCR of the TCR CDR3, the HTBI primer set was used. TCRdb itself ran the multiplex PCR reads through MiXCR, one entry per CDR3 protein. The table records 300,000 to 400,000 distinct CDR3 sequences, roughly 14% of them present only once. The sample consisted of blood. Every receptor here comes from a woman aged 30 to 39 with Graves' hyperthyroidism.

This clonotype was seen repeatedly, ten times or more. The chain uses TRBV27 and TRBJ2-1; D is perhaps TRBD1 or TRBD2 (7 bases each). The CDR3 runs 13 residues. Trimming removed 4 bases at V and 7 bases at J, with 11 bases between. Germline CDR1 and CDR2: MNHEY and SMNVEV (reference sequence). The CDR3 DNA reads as TGTGCCAGCAGTTCTCAGGGGGGGAATGAGCAGTTCTTC. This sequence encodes CASSSQGGNEQFF.

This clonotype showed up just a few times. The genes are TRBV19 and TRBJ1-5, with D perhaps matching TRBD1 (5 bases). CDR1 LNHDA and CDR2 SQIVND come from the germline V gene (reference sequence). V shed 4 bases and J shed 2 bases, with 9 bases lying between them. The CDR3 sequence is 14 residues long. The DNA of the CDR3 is TGTGCCAGTAGTAGGGACTCCCGCAATCAGCCCCAGCATTTT. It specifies CASSRDSRNQPQHF.

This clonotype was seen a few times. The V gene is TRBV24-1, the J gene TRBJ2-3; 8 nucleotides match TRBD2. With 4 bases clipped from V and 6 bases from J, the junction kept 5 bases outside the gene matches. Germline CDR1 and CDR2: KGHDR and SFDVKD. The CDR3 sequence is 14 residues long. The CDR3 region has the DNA TGTGCCACCAGTGAAGCTAGCGGGCAGGATACGCAGTATTTT. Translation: CATSEASGQDTQYF.

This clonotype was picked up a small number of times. In DNA form, the CDR3 reads TGCAGCGCCCTGAGGAGGGACTCCTACGAGCAGTACTTC. Protein product: CSALRRDSYEQYF. The chain combines TRBV29-1 with TRBJ2-7; D is possibly TRBD2 (6 bases). The V gene lost 7 bases and the J gene lost 0 bases, with 13 bases spanning the gap. This CDR3 has 13 amino acids. The germline CDR1 and CDR2 sequences are SQVTM and ANQGSEA.

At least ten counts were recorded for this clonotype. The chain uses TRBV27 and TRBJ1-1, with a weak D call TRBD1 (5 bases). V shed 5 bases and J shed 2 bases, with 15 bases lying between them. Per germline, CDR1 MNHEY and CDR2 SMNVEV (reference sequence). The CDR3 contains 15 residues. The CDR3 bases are TGTGCCAGCAGTCTCACAGCTGGGGCAAACACTGAAGCTTTCTTT. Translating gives CASSLTAGANTEAFF.

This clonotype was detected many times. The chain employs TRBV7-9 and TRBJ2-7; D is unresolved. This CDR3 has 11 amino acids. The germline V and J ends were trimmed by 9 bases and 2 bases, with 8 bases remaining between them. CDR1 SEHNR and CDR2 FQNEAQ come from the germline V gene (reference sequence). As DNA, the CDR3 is TGTGCCAGTGGTTCCACCTACGAGCAGTACTTC. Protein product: CASGSTYEQYF.

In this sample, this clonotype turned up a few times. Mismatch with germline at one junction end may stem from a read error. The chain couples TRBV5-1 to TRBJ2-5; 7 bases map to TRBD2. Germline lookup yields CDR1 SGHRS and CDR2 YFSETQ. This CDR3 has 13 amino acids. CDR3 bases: TGCGCCAGCAGCTTGGAACTAGGACTAGACCCAGACTTC. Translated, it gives CASSLELGLDPDF.

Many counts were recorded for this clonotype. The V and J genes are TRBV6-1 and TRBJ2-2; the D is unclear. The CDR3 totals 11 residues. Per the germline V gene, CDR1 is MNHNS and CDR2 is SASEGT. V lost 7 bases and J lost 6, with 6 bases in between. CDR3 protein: CASTPPGELFF. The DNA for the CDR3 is TGTGCCAGCACCCCTCCCGGGGAGCTGTTTTTT.

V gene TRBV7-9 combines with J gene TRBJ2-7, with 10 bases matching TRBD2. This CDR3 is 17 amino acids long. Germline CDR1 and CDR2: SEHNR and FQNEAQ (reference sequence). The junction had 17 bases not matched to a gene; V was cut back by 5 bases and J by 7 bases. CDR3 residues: CASSKTLGLAGVGEQYF. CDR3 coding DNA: TGTGCCAGCAGCAAAACCCTGGGGCTAGCGGGAGTGGGGGAGCAGTACTTC.

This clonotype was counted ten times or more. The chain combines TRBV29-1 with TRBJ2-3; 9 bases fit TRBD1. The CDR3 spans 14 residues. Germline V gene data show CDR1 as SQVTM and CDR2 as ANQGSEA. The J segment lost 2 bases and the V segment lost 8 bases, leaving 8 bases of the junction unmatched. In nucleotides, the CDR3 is TGCAGCCTCGCCGGGACAGGGTTCACAGATACGCAGTATTTT. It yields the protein CSLAGTGFTDTQYF.

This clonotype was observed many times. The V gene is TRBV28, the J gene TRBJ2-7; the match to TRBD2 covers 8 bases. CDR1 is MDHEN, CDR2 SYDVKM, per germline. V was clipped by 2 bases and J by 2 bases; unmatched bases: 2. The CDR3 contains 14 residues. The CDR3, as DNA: TGTGCCAGCAGTTTAAGCGGGGGAACCTACGAGCAGTACTTC. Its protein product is CASSLSGGTYEQYF. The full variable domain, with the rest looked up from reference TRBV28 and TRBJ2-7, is DVKVTQSSRYLVKRTGEKVFLECVQDMDHENMFWYRQDPGLGLRLIYFSYDVKMKEKGDIPEGYSVSREKKERFSLILESASTNQTSMYLCASSLSGGTYEQYFGPGTRLTVT.

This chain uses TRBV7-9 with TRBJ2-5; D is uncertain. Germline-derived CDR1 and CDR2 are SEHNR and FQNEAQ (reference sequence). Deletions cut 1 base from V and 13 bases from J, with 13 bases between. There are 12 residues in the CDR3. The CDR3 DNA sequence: TGTGCCAGCAGCTTAGGCGCCGCCGTTGGGTACTTC. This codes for CASSLGAAVGYF.

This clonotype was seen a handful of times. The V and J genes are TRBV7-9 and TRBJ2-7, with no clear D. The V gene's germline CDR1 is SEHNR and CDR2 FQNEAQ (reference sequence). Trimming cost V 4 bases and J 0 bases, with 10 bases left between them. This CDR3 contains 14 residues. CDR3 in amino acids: CASSWELSSYEQYF. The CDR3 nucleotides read TGTGCCAGCAGCTGGGAATTGAGCTCCTACGAGCAGTACTTC.

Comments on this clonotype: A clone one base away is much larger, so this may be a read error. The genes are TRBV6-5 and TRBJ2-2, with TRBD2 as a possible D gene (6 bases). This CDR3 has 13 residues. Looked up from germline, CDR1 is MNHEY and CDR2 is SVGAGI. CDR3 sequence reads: CASSSVVTGGLFF. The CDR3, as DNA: TGTGCCAGCAGTTCCGTGGTAACCGGGGGGCTGTTTTTT.

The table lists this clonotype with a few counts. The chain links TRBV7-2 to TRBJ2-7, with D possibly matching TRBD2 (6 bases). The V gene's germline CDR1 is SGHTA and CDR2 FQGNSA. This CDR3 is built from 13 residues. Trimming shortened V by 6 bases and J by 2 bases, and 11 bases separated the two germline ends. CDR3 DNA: TGTGCCAGCAGTCCCCCGGGGGCCTACGAGCAGTACTTC. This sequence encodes CASSPPGAYEQYF. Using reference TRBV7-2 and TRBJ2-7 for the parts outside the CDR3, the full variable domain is GAGVSQSPSNKVTEKGKDVELRCDPISGHTALYWYRQSLGQGLEFLIYFQGNSAPDKSGLPSDRFSAERTGGSVSTLTIQRTQQEDSAVYLCASSPPGAYEQYFGPGTRLTVT.

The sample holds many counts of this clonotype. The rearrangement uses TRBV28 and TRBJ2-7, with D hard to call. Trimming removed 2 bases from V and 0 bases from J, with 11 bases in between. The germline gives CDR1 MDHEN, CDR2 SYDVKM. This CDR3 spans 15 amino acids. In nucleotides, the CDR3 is TGTGCCAGCAGTTTAGCCGTGCGTGGCTCCTACGAGCAGTACTTC. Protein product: CASSLAVRGSYEQYF.

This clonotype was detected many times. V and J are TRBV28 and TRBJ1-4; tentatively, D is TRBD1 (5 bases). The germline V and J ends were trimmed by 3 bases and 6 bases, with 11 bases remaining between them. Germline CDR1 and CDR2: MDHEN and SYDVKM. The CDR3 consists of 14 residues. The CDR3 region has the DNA TGTGCCAGCAGTTTTAGGGACTGGGATGAAAAACTGTTTTTT. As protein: CASSFRDWDEKLFF.

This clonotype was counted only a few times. The CDR3 reads CASSDNREGRTGELFF. CDR3 DNA: TGTGCCAGCAGTGATAACCGGGAGGGCCGCACCGGGGAGCTGTTTTTT. The chain recombines TRBV2 with TRBJ2-2; 8 nucleotides line up with TRBD2. V trimming: 3 bases; J trimming: 4 bases; junction bases outside the gene matches: 7. The CDR3 loop spans 16 amino acids. Germline-derived CDR1 and CDR2 are SNHLY and FYNNEI.

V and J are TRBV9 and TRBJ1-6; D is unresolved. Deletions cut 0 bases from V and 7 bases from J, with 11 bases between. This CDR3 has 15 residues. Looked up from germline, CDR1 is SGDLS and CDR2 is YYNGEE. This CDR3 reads CASSVAWTGNSPLHF. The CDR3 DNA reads TGTGCCAGCAGCGTAGCCTGGACGGGGAATTCACCCCTCCACTTT.

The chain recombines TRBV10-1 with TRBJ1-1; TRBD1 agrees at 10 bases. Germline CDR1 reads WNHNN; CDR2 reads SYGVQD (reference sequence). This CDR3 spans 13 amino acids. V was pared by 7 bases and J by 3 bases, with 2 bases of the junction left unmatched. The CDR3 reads CASMGTGDTEAFF. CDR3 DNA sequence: TGCGCCAGCATGGGGACAGGGGACACTGAAGCTTTCTTT.

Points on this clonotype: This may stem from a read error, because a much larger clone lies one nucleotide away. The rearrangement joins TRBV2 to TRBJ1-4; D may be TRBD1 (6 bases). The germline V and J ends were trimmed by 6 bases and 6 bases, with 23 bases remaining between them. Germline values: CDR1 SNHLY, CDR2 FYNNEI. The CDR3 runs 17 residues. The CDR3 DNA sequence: TGTGCCAGCAGGTCCGGGACACCGTCATATGAGGATGAAAAACTGTTTTTT. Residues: CASRSGTPSYEDEKLFF. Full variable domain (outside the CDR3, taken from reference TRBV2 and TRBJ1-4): EPEVTQTPSHQVTQMGQEVILRCVPISNHLYFYWYRQILGQKVEFLVSFYNNEISEKSEIFDDQFSVERPDGSNFTLKIRSTKLEDSAMYFCASRSGTPSYEDEKLFFGSGTQLSVL.

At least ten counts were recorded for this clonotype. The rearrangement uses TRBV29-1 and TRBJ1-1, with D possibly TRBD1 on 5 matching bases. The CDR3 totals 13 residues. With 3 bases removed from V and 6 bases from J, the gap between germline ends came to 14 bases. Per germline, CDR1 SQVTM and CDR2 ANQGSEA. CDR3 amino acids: CSVDTGIAAEAFF. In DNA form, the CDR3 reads TGCAGCGTTGATACAGGAATAGCAGCTGAAGCTTTCTTT.

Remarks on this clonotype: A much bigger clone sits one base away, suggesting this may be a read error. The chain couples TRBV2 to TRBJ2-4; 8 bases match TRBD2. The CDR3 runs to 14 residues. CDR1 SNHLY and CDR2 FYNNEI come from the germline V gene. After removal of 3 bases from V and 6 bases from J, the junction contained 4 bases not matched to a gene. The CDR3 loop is CASSDGGGRNIQYF. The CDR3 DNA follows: TGTGCCAGCAGTGACGGGGGGGGAAGAAACATTCAGTACTTC.